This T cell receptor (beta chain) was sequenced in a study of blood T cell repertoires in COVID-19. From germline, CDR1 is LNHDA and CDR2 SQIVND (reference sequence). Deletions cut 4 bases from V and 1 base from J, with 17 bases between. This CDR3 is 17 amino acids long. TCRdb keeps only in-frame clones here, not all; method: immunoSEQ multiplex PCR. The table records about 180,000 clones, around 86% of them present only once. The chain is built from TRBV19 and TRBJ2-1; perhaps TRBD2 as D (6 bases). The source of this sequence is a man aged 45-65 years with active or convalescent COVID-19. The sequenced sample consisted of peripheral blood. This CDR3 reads CASSTSRGTGSYNEQFF. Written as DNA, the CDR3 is TGTGCCAGTAGTACCTCCCGGGGGACCGGATCCTACAATGAGCAGTTCTTC. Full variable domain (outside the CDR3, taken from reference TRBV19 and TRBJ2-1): DGGITQSPKYLFRKEGQNVTLSCEQNLNHDAMYWYRQDPGQGLRLIYYSQIVNDFQKGDIAEGYSVSREKKESFPLTVTSAQKNPTAFYLCASSTSRGTGSYNEQFFGPGTRLTVL.